The 26 T cell receptor beta chains listed next were all sequenced from one sample in a study of T cells in Graves' hyperthyroidism and ophthalmopathy. There were TCR beta CDR3 regions amplified from RNA transcripts. The primer set for the first-round RT-PCR of the TCR CDR3 was HTBI. TCRdb reanalysed the multiplex PCR reads using MiXCR and keeps one entry per CDR3 protein. The data contain more than 250,000 distinct CDR3 sequences, approximately 16% of them singletons. Sample: blood. The receptors stem from a woman aged 50 to 60 with Graves' hyperthyroidism that later progressed to Graves' ophthalmopathy.

This clonotype was found many times. J is TRBJ1-4 and V is TRBV11-2, with 7 positions matching TRBD1. From germline, CDR1 is SGHAT and CDR2 FQNNGV. The trim removed 4 bases at V and 8 bases at J, leaving 4 bases unmatched. The length of the CDR3 is 13 residues. The CDR3 region has the DNA TGTGCCAGCAGCTCGGGACAGCAAGAAAAACTGTTTTTT. Protein: CASSSGQQEKLFF.

J is TRBJ2-5 and V is TRBV29-1, with 7 bases fitting TRBD1. Germline V gene data show CDR1 as SQVTM and CDR2 as ANQGSEA. Unmatched junction bases numbered 8, after V lost 4 bases and J lost 12 bases. The CDR3 has 11 amino acids. CDR3 DNA: TGCAGCGTTGTGGCTGGGACAGCCGAGTACTTC. It is translated as CSVVAGTAEYF.

This clonotype was recorded many times. The chain links TRBV2 to TRBJ1-2; weak D call: TRBD1 (6 bases). There are 12 residues in the CDR3. V shed 6 bases and J shed 3 bases, with 8 bases lying between them. Germline CDR1 SNHLY, CDR2 FYNNEI. The CDR3 protein is CASRRTDYGYTF. As DNA, the CDR3 is TGTGCCAGCAGGCGGACAGACTATGGCTACACCTTC.

The chain employs TRBV28 and TRBJ1-5, with D perhaps matching TRBD1 (6 bases). The CDR3 is made up of 14 amino acids. The germline gives CDR1 MDHEN, CDR2 SYDVKM. The germline V and J ends were trimmed by 7 bases and 7 bases, with 17 bases remaining between them. The CDR3, as DNA: TGTGCCAGCAATACGGTGGGGGCGCAGCAGCCCCAGCATTTT. Protein: CASNTVGAQQPQHF.

The chain recombines TRBV19 with TRBJ2-7; D tentatively reads TRBD1 or TRBD2 (5 bases each). Trimming removed 1 base at V and 0 bases at J, with 10 bases between. Looked up from germline, CDR1 is LNHDA and CDR2 is SQIVND (reference sequence). The CDR3 loop spans 15 amino acids. CDR3 sequence: CASSIAWGTSYEQYF. CDR3 nucleotides: TGTGCCAGTAGTATAGCTTGGGGGACCTCCTACGAGCAGTACTTC. The variable domain in full, completed from reference TRBV19 and TRBJ2-7, reads DGGITQSPKYLFRKEGQNVTLSCEQNLNHDAMYWYRQDPGQGLRLIYYSQIVNDFQKGDIAEGYSVSREKKESFPLTVTSAQKNPTAFYLCASSIAWGTSYEQYFGPGTRLTVT.

Regarding this clonotype: Possible read error: a much larger clone is one base away. V is TRBV7-9 and J is TRBJ1-3, with a tentative D call TRBD1 (6 bases). This CDR3 region has 14 residues. Germline V lookup: CDR1 SEHNR, CDR2 FQNEAQ (reference sequence). Trimming took 6 bases from V and 0 from J, leaving 9 bases between them. The CDR3 loop reads CASSDRLSGNTIYF. CDR3 bases: TGTGCCAGCAGTGACAGGCTCTCTGGAAACACCATATATTTT. Full variable domain (rest looked up from reference TRBV7-9 and TRBJ1-3): DTGVSQNPRHKITKRGQNVTFRCDPISEHNRLYWYRQTLGQGPEFLTYFQNEAQLEKSRLLSDRFSAERPKGSFSTLEIQRTEQGDSAMYLCASSDRLSGNTIYFGEGSWLTVV.

This clonotype was found many times. V and J are TRBV5-1 and TRBJ2-7; possible D gene TRBD2, 6 bases. Trimming cost V 2 bases and J 6 bases, with 18 bases left between them. Germline V CDR1 and CDR2: SGHRS, YFSETQ. The CDR3 spans 15 residues. The CDR3 sequence is CASSFARDSLGEQYF. For the CDR3, the DNA is TGCGCCAGCAGCTTCGCCAGGGACTCTTTAGGCGAGCAGTACTTC.

This clonotype has a count of ten or more. The chain recombines TRBV2 with TRBJ1-4; a possible D gene is TRBD1 (5 bases). The CDR3 runs to 14 residues. CDR1 is SNHLY and CDR2 is FYNNEI in the germline V gene. With 8 bases removed from V and 3 bases from J, the gap between germline ends came to 13 bases. In nucleotides, the CDR3 is TGTGCCAGCGGTTCGGGGCTCTCTAATGAAAAACTGTTTTTT. It codes for CASGSGLSNEKLFF.

There are a few counts of this clonotype. The chain links TRBV7-4 to TRBJ1-1; weak D call: TRBD1 (5 bases). From germline, CDR1 is SGHVT and CDR2 SQSDAQ. This CDR3 is built from 15 residues. V was shortened by 1 base and J by 1 base, with 10 bases between the two germline ends. The CDR3 DNA follows: TGTGCCAGCAGCTTAGGGGTAGGGACGAACACTGAAGCTTTCTTT. Encoded protein: CASSLGVGTNTEAFF.

Many counts were recorded for this clonotype. The chain links TRBV9 to TRBJ2-3, with TRBD2 matching 10 bases. Germline V gene lookup returns CDR1 SGDLS and CDR2 YYNGEE. The CDR3 extends over 18 amino acids. The junction had 12 bases not matched to a gene; V was cut back by 0 bases and J by 5 bases. CDR3 residues: CASSVAFGLAGDLDTQYF. CDR3 nucleotide sequence: TGTGCCAGCAGCGTAGCTTTCGGCCTAGCGGGAGATCTAGATACGCAGTATTTT.

The rearrangement links TRBV20-1 to TRBJ1-5, with 9 bases that match TRBD1. Germline CDR1 and CDR2: DFQATT and SNEGSKA (reference sequence). With 3 bases clipped from V and 7 bases from J, the junction kept 7 bases outside the gene matches. CDR3 length: 14 amino acids. CDR3 DNA sequence: TGCAGTGCTAGGGCATCACAGGGGGCGCAGCCCCAGCATTTT. Amino acid sequence: CSARASQGAQPQHF.

This clonotype was counted at least ten times. V is TRBV28 and J is TRBJ2-1; the D is unclear. Looked up from germline, CDR1 is MDHEN and CDR2 is SYDVKM. V was trimmed by 5 bases and J by 3 bases, leaving 20 bases between them. The CDR3 contains 17 residues. The CDR3, as DNA: TGTGCCAGCAGTCCCCCCCATGCTGGGTCGCACTACAATGAGCAGTTCTTC. Protein product: CASSPPHAGSHYNEQFF.

There are many counts of this clonotype. V gene TRBV7-8 combines with J gene TRBJ1-1; possibly TRBD1 for D (6 bases). This CDR3 is 16 amino acids long. The V gene's germline CDR1 is SGHVS and CDR2 FQNEAQ. Trimming took off 1 base at V and 6 bases at J, with 18 bases between the two ends. The CDR3 protein is CASSLVYHLGGAEAFF. The DNA of the CDR3 is TGTGCCAGCAGCTTAGTTTACCACCTTGGGGGCGCTGAAGCTTTCTTT.

This clonotype was seen at least ten times. This CDR3 reads CASSMSQGRNQPQHF. Here the CDR3 DNA reads TGTGCCAGTAGTATGTCTCAGGGGCGCAATCAGCCCCAGCATTTT. The chain couples TRBV19 to TRBJ1-5, with D possibly matching TRBD1 (6 bases). In germline, CDR1 is LNHDA, CDR2 SQIVND (reference sequence). CDR3 size: 15 residues. V was trimmed by 3 bases and J by 2 bases, leaving 11 bases between them.

This clonotype came up many times. The chain employs TRBV6-1 and TRBJ2-3; 10 nucleotides agree with TRBD2. This CDR3 comprises 17 residues. The J segment lost 0 bases and the V segment lost 3 bases, leaving 6 bases of the junction unmatched. Germline CDR1 is MNHNS and CDR2 is SASEGT. The CDR3 spells CASSDGPTSGSTDTQYF. DNA of the CDR3: TGTGCCAGCAGTGACGGACCGACTAGCGGGAGCACAGATACGCAGTATTTT.

This clonotype showed up many times. V gene TRBV20-1 combines with J gene TRBJ1-2; unclear D gene. CDR1 DFQATT and CDR2 SNEGSKA come from the germline V gene (reference sequence). The CDR3 spans 12 residues. V lost 3 bases to trimming and J lost 7 bases, with 12 bases between them. The CDR3 reads CSASVDFSGYTF. CDR3 bases: TGCAGTGCTAGCGTGGATTTCTCTGGCTACACCTTC.

Many counts were recorded for this clonotype. The V gene is TRBV7-8, the J gene TRBJ1-1; no firm D call. Trimming cost V 4 bases and J 5 bases, with 11 bases left between them. The germline V gene encodes CDR1 SGHVS and CDR2 FQNEAQ. CDR3 length: 13 amino acids. DNA of the CDR3: TGTGCCAGCAGCTCTGCGGGATGGACTGAAGCTTTCTTT. Translating gives CASSSAGWTEAFF.

The chain links TRBV5-1 to TRBJ2-3; D is unresolved. The CDR3 runs to 11 residues. The V gene lost 2 bases and the J gene lost 7 bases, with 5 bases spanning the gap. The germline V gene encodes CDR1 SGHRS and CDR2 YFSETQ. The DNA for the CDR3 is TGCGCCAGCAGCTTAGACAATACGCAGTATTTT. This sequence encodes CASSLDNTQYF.

This clonotype has ten or more counts. The chain has TRBV18 and TRBJ1-1; 9 bases line up with TRBD1. This CDR3 is 15 amino acids long. CDR1 is KGHSH, CDR2 LQKENI, per germline. Germline trimming cut 5 bases from V and 2 bases from J; bases unmatched to any gene: 6. The CDR3 DNA reads TGTGCCAGCTCATTAACAGGGGGCGCTAACACTGAAGCTTTCTTT. This gives the protein CASSLTGGANTEAFF.

This clonotype was recorded many times. The chain carries TRBV30 and TRBJ1-2; the D is unclear. The CDR3 is 11 amino acids. Germline V lookup: CDR1 GTSNPN, CDR2 SVGIG (reference sequence). Trimming cost V 4 bases and J 5 bases, with 8 bases left between them. The CDR3 DNA reads as TGTGCCTGGACAAAAAATTATGGCTACACCTTC. Its protein is CAWTKNYGYTF.

To note about this clonotype: The junction departs from the called germline gene at one end, perhaps through a read error. V and J are TRBV20-1 and TRBJ1-1; the D gene is possibly TRBD1 (6 bases). Germline lookup yields CDR1 DFQATT and CDR2 SNEGSKA (reference sequence). The CDR3 covers 13 residues. The CDR3 DNA is TGCAGTGCTATTCAGGGAGGGGACACTGGAGCTTTCTTT. Amino acids: CSAIQGGDTGAFF.

V and J are TRBV11-2 and TRBJ1-1; D is possibly TRBD1 (6 bases). The germline V gene has CDR1 SGHAT and CDR2 FQNNGV. V lost 5 bases and J lost 9, with 16 bases in between. The CDR3 spans 13 residues. In nucleotides, the CDR3 is TGTGCCAGCAGCCAGGGACAAGGGCGAAAAGCTTTCTTT. It yields the protein CASSQGQGRKAFF.

This clonotype has ten or more counts. The genes are TRBV20-1 and TRBJ1-2; 8 nucleotides match TRBD1. This CDR3 comprises 13 residues. V shed 6 bases and J 5 bases; nucleotides not matched to a gene: 8. Per germline, CDR1 DFQATT and CDR2 SNEGSKA (reference sequence). CDR3: CSALDRVSYGYTF. As DNA, the CDR3 is TGCAGTGCCTTGGACAGGGTATCATATGGCTACACCTTC.

The V call is TRBV5-4, the J call TRBJ1-2; TRBD1 matches 12 bases. Germline CDR1 SGHNT, CDR2 YYREEE (reference sequence). J gave up 7 bases and V 4 bases, and 11 bases lay outside the gene matches. The CDR3 length is 16 residues. The CDR3 nucleotides read TGTGCCAGCAGCACCGGGACAGGGGGCGTCGCGGGTGGCTACACCTTC. It is translated as CASSTGTGGVAGGYTF.

In its sample, this clonotype was seen many times. The V gene is TRBV5-5, the J gene TRBJ2-6, with D possibly matching TRBD1 (6 bases). The CDR3 totals 17 residues. V was clipped by 0 bases and J by 2 bases, with 12 bases between them. CDR1 SGHKS and CDR2 YYEKEE come from the germline V gene (reference sequence). The CDR3 loop is CASSLGQGNPGANVLTF. The CDR3 region has the DNA TGTGCCAGCAGCTTGGGCCAGGGGAACCCTGGGGCCAACGTCCTGACTTTC.

About this clonotype: This may come from a read error, since a much larger clone is one base off. The CDR3 ends on some other residue instead of the conserved phenylalanine or tryptophan, so this is likely a read error. The chain links TRBV27 to TRBJ1-2, with D maybe TRBD1 (5 bases). V lost 5 bases and J lost 8, with 15 bases in between. CDR3 length: 13 residues. Germline V lookup: CDR1 MNHEY, CDR2 SMNVEV (reference sequence). CDR3 bases: TGTGCCAGCAGTCATGGCAGGGATCGGGGCTACACCTCC. Translating gives CASSHGRDRGYTS.